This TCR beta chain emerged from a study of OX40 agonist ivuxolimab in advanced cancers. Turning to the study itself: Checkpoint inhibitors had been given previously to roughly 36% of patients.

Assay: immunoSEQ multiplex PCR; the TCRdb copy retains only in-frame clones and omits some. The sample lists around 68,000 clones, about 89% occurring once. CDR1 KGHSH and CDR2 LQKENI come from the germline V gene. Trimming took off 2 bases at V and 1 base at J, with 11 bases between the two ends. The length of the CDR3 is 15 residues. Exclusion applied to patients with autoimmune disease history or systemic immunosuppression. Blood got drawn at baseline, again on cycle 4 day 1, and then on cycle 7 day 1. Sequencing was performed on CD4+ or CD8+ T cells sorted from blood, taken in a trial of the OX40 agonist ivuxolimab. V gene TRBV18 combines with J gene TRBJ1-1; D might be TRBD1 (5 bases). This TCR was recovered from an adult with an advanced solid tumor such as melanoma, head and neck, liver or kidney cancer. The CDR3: CASSPNSGRNTEAFF. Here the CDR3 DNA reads TGTGCCAGCTCACCAAATTCAGGGCGGAACACTGAAGCTTTCTTT.